The TCR beta chain described here comes from a study of blood T cell repertoires in COVID-19 (dated by TCRdb to between 2020 and 2021). Study-level background: The collaborator samples originated in the United States, Italy and Spain and spanned the acute and convalescent phases of COVID-19. The material from the prospective study consisted of cDNA or gDNA derived from T cells, B-cell-depleted T cells, or PBMCs. Deeply sampled blood TCRbeta repertoires from subjects exposed to, actively infected with, or recovered from COVID-19 were included in the dataset. The repertoires were made available in a free public database intended to serve as a resource for research on the immune response to SARS-CoV-2. The samples were drawn from the first 160 participants of the ongoing ImmuneRACE study and from about 1,200 subjects provided by 6 global collaborators. Sample metadata almost always included a de-identified subject ID, COVID-19 status, age in years and sex. Where available, HLA class I and class II types were taken from metadata supplied by the sample provider and were not determined by assay-based typing. Beyond this particular receptor, the publication reports: The quantity of clinical and demographic metadata differed by source and by participant and was supplied without curation.

TCRbeta CDR3 regions were amplified from genomic DNA by means of the immunoSEQ Assay, a bias-controlled multiplex PCR. The study's own analysis went as follows. Within the assay, amplification of reference gene primers was used to estimate how many nucleated cells each sample contained. Sequence reads were collapsed and filtered to measure the absolute abundance of every unique TCRbeta CDR3 rearrangement. For each sample, productive Simpson clonality was calculated as the square root of Simpson's diversity index over productive rearrangements. TCRdb limited this immuneACCESS table to in-frame rearrangements with V and J called. A share of clones is missing; checked studies link under half to unresolved V genes, and the rest is unexplained. The V and J calls and clone size come from that table; D and trimming were worked out from the DNA. The table for this sample lists about 190,000 clones; roughly 84% of them were counted only once. The top ten clonotypes cover 6.5% to 7.5% of the sample.

About this clone itself: Its antigen is unknown. No much larger clone exists at a distance of one base, and base qualities are not known.

At one collaborating source in Seattle, patients were enrolled during active infection and were followed longitudinally through the course of disease. Whole blood was collected in K2EDTA tubes by collaborating institutions according to the institutions' own protocols. For TCRbeta analysis, collaborators shipped samples in one of three forms: frozen whole blood, isolated PBMCs, or DNA extracted from either of those sample types. The source of this sequence is a man older than 75 with COVID-19, enrolled during active disease. The sample was peripheral blood.

The bases read TGTGCCAGTAGTACTCTGCCGGGTTCCCAGCATTTT. It specifies CASSTLPGSQHF. Rearrangement joined TRBV19 to TRBJ1-5, with the D gene not confidently named. Sequences LNHDA (CDR1) and SQIVND (CDR2) are obtained from the germline V gene (reference sequence). Trimming costs V 4 bases and J 11 bases, and their ends lie 12 bases apart. Spanning cysteine to phenylalanine, the CDR3 consists of 12 amino acids. Here the CDR3 DNA is all that survives: 36 bases in frame from base 1.